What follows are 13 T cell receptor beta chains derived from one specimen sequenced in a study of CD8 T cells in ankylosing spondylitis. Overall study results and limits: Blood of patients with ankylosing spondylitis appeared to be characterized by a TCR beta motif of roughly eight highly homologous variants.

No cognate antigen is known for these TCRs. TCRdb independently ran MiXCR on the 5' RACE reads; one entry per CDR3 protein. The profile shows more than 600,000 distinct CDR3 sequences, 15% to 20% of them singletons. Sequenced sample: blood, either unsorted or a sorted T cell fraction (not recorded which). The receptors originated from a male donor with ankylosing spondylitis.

For the CDR3, the DNA is TGTGCCATCAGTGAGCGAGGGGGAAGTCAGCCCCAGCATTTT. Translation gives CAISERGGSQPQHF. V gene TRBV10-3 combines with J gene TRBJ1-5; maybe TRBD1 (6 bases). With 2 bases removed from V and 6 bases from J, the gap between germline ends came to 11 bases. The CDR3 sequence is 14 residues long. Per the germline V gene, CDR1 is ENHRY and CDR2 is SYGVKD.

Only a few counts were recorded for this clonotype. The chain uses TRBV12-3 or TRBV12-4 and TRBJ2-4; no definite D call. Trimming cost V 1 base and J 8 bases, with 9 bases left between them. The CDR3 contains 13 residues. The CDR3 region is CASSLGGKDIQYF. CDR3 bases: TGTGCCAGCAGTTTAGGGGGTAAGGACATTCAGTACTTC.

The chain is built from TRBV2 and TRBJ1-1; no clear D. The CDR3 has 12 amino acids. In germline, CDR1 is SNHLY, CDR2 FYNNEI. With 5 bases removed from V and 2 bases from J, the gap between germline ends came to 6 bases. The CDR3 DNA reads TGTGCCAGCAGTTGGAGAAACACTGAAGCTTTCTTT. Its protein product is CASSWRNTEAFF.

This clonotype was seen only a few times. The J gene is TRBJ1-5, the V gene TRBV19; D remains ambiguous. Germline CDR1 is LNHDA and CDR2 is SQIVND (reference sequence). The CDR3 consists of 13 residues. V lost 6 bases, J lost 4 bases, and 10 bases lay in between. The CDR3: CASRAQFNQPQHF. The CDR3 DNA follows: TGTGCCAGTAGGGCGCAGTTTAATCAGCCCCAGCATTTT.

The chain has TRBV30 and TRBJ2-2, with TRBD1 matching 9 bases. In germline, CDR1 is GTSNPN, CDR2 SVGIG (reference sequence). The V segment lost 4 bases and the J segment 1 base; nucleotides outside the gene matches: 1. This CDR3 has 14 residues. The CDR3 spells CAWKGQGNTGELFF. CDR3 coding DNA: TGTGCCTGGAAGGGACAGGGGAACACCGGGGAGCTGTTTTTT.

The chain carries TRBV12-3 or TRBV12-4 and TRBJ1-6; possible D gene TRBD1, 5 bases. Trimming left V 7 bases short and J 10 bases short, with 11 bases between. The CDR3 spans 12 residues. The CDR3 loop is CASKTGQSPLHF. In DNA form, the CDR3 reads TGTGCCAGCAAAACAGGACAATCACCCCTCCACTTT.

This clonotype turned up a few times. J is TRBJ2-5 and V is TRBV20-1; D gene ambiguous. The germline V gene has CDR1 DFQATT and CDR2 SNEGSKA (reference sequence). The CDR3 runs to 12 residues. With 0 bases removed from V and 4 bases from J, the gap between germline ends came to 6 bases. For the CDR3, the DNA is TGCAGTGCTAGAGATAAGGGAGAGACCCAGTACTTC. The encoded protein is CSARDKGETQYF.

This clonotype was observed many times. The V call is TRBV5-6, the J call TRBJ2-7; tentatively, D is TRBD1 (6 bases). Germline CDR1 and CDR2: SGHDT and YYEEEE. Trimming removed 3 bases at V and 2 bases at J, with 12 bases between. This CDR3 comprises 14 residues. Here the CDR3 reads CASSSAQGAYEQYF. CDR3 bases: TGTGCCAGCAGCTCTGCACAGGGCGCCTACGAGCAGTACTTC.

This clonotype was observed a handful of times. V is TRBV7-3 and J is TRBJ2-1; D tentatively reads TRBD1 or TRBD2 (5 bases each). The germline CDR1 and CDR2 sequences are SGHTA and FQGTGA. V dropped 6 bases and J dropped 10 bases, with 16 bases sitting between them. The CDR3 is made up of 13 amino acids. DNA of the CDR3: TGTGCCAGCAGTCAAGGGGAGCGGCCGGAGCAGTTCTTC. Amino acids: CASSQGERPEQFF.

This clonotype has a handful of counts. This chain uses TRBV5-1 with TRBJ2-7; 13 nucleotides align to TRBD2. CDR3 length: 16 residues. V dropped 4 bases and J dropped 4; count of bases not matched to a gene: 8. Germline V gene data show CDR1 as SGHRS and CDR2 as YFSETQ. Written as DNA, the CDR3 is TGCGCCAGCAGCCCGGGACCGGGACTAGCGGGGTACGAGCAGTACTTC. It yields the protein CASSPGPGLAGYEQYF.

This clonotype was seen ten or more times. CDR3 amino acids: CSASTLAGLFTEAFF. Here the CDR3 DNA reads TGCAGTGCTAGTACGCTGGCAGGGCTTTTCACTGAAGCTTTCTTT. This rearrangement joins TRBV20-1 to TRBJ1-1; D perhaps matches TRBD1 (5 bases). Looked up from germline, CDR1 is DFQATT and CDR2 is SNEGSKA (reference sequence). The CDR3 is 15 residues long. Trimming cost V 3 bases and J 4 bases, with 18 bases left between them.

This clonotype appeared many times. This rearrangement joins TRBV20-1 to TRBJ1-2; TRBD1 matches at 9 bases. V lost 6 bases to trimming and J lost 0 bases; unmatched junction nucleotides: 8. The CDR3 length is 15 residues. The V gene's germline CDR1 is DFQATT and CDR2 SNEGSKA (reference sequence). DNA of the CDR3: TGCAGTGCGCCTCGGGACAGGGTATCTAACTATGGCTACACCTTC. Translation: CSAPRDRVSNYGYTF.

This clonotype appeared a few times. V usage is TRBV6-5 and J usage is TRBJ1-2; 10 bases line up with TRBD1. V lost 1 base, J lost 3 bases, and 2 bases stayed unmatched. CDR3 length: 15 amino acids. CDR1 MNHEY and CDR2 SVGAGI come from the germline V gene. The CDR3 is CASSYFGTGDYGYTF. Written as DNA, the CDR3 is TGTGCCAGCAGTTACTTCGGGACAGGGGACTATGGCTACACCTTC.